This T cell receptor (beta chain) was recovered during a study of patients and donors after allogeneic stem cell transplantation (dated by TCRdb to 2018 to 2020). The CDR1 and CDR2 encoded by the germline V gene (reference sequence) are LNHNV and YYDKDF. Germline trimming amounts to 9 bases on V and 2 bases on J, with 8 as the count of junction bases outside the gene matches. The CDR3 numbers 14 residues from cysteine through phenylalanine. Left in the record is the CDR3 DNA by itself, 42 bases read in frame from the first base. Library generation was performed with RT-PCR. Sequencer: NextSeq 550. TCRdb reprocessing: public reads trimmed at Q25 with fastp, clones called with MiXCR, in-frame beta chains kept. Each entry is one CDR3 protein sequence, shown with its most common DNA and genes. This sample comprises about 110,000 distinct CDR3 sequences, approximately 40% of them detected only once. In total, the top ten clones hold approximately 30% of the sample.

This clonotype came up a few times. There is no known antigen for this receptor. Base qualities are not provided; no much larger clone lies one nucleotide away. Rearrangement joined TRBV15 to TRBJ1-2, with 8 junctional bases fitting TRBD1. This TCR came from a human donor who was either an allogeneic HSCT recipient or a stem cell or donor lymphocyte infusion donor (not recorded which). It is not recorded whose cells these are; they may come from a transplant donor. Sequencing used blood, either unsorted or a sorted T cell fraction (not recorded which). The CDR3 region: CATRGQGPNYGYTF. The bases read TGTGCCACTCGTGGACAGGGTCCCAACTATGGCTACACCTTC.